This TCR beta chain originates from a study of Ad26.COV2.S vaccination and SARS-CoV-2 variants. Germline CDR1 MDHEN, CDR2 SYDVKM. V shed 6 bases and J shed 0 bases, with 3 bases lying between them. The CDR3 is 12 residues long. Assay used: immunoSEQ multiplex PCR; TCRdb lists only in-frame clones, some missing. Of 180,000 or so clones listed, around nine tenths are singletons. Comment on this clone: No antigen is known for it.

Study observations and caveats: Spike-specific CD8+ and CD4+ T cell responses reportedly showed substantial breadth after vaccination.

The sequence came from a human donor who had recovered from COVID-19. This specimen consisted of peripheral blood, obtained after recovery from COVID-19. The chain employs TRBV28 and TRBJ1-5; D gene unclear. CDR3 sequence (DNA): TGTGCCAGCAGCACTAGCAATCAGCCCCAGCATTTT. It codes for CASSTSNQPQHF.